This T cell receptor beta chain was recovered during a study of cytomegalovirus exposure and HLA in healthy donors. Clones were sequenced by immunoSEQ multiplex PCR, and TCRdb holds only the in-frame ones, with some missing. The table records some 110,000 clones, 94% of them present only once. Trimming removed 4 bases at V and 2 bases at J, with 14 bases between. The CDR3 totals 15 residues. The germline V gene has CDR1 LNHDA and CDR2 SQIVND (reference sequence). The source of this sequence is a woman aged 18 to 35 in good health and CMV-seronegative. The genes are TRBV19 and TRBJ2-5; D is possibly TRBD2 (5 bases). Sequencing used PBMCs. CDR3 in DNA: TGTGCCAGTAGTAACCAACTAGGGCAGCAAGAGACCCAGTACTTC. Translated, it gives CASSNQLGQQETQYF.